These 20 T cell receptor beta chains originate from one sample sequenced in a study of blood T cells in healthy people across ages. Together with a sample-barcoded 5' primer, a J-beta primer mix was included in a second PCR lasting roughly 6 to 12 cycles. TCRdb re-called the 5' RACE reads with MiXCR, one entry per CDR3 protein. Found here are around 1.7 million distinct CDR3 sequences, 28% of them singletons; the top ten hold about 7.7%. Material for sequencing was blood. Receptor source: a woman younger than 45 in good health.

The J gene is TRBJ2-5, the V gene TRBV5-1; 7 positions agree with TRBD2. CDR1 and CDR2 (germline): SGHRS, YFSETQ. The CDR3 loop spans 15 amino acids. The trim removed 3 bases at V and 2 bases at J, leaving 7 bases unmatched. The CDR3 bases are TGCGCCAGCAGCTCCGTCAGAGCGGGACAAGAGACCCAGTACTTC. Protein: CASSSVRAGQETQYF.

The chain combines TRBV10-1 with TRBJ1-5; possibly TRBD1 for D (5 bases). The CDR3 is 13 amino acids. V dropped 9 bases and J dropped 7 bases, with 16 bases sitting between them. CDR1 WNHNN and CDR2 SYGVQD come from the germline V gene (reference sequence). The CDR3 sequence: CASQTGGGQPQHF. The CDR3 nucleotides read TGCGCCAGTCAGACGGGCGGGGGACAGCCCCAGCATTTT.

This clonotype has a handful of counts. The gene calls are TRBV20-1 and TRBJ1-4, with D maybe TRBD1 (5 bases). CDR1 is DFQATT, CDR2 SNEGSKA, per germline (reference sequence). The CDR3 sequence is 13 residues long. Trimming left V 3 bases short and J 7 bases short, with 12 bases between. The CDR3 loop reads CSASEGRGEKLFF. CDR3 coding DNA: TGCAGTGCTAGCGAGGGACGCGGTGAAAAACTGTTTTTT.

This clonotype was counted ten times or more. V and J are TRBV6-4 and TRBJ2-1, with D maybe TRBD1 (6 bases). There are 14 residues in the CDR3. V dropped 6 bases and J dropped 9 bases, with 18 bases sitting between them. Looked up from germline, CDR1 is MRHNA and CDR2 is SNTAGT. CDR3 in DNA: TGTGCCAGCAGCAACGATGCAACAGGGTCTGAGCAGTTCTTC. It is translated as CASSNDATGSEQFF.

This clonotype was seen at least ten times. The CDR3 region is CASSEFSYEQYF. The DNA for the CDR3 is TGTGCCAGCAGTGAATTCTCATACGAGCAGTACTTC. The J gene is TRBJ2-7, the V gene TRBV6-1; no reliable D call. The V gene's germline CDR1 is MNHNS and CDR2 SASEGT. This CDR3 comprises 12 residues. Trimming took off 2 bases at V and 4 bases at J, with 6 bases between the two ends.

The V gene is TRBV5-1, the J gene TRBJ2-3; 11 bases are a match to TRBD1. Germline V gives CDR1 SGHRS, CDR2 YFSETQ. This CDR3 has 16 residues. J was trimmed by 10 bases and V by 4 bases; bases with no gene match: 14. For the CDR3, the DNA is TGCGCCAGCAGCCCGGGAGGGACAGGGGGTGCGGATTCGCAGTATTTT. Encoded protein: CASSPGGTGGADSQYF.

In its sample, this clonotype was seen a few times. The gene calls are TRBV20-1 and TRBJ1-5; unclear D gene. This CDR3 region has 15 residues. V was cut by 0 bases and J by 0 bases, with 9 bases left in between. Germline V CDR1 and CDR2: DFQATT, SNEGSKA (reference sequence). The DNA for the CDR3 is TGCAGTGCTAGAGAAATGGCAGCTAGCAATCAGCCCCAGCATTTT. The encoded protein is CSAREMAASNQPQHF.

The sample holds many counts of this clonotype. The CDR3 DNA reads as TGCAGTGCTAGAGGTAGGACAGGTAACTACAATGAGCAGTTCTTC. Amino acid sequence: CSARGRTGNYNEQFF. The chain is built from TRBV20-1 and TRBJ2-1, with 7 bases fitting TRBD1. CDR3 length: 15 amino acids. Trimming cost V 1 base and J 3 bases; bases outside gene matches: 6. Germline values: CDR1 DFQATT, CDR2 SNEGSKA (reference sequence).

The rearrangement links TRBV10-3 to TRBJ2-2; tentatively, D is TRBD1 (5 bases). The V and J ends lost 9 bases and 4 bases respectively, with 18 bases between them. This CDR3 comprises 15 residues. CDR1 and CDR2 (germline): ENHRY, SYGVKD. CDR3 region: CAIATEAGSTGELFF. The CDR3 DNA follows: TGTGCCATTGCCACTGAGGCAGGGTCCACCGGGGAGCTGTTTTTT.

This clonotype has only a few counts. V usage is TRBV7-8 and J usage is TRBJ1-4; D not resolved. Germline V gives CDR1 SGHVS, CDR2 FQNEAQ. Between the trimmed V and J ends, which lost 3 bases and 8 bases, there was a span of 16 bases. The CDR3 contains 15 residues. CDR3 sequence (DNA): TGTGCCAGCAGCTTTAGGGTCGGTTGGAGCGAAAAACTGTTTTTT. This sequence encodes CASSFRVGWSEKLFF. The variable domain in full, with the rest retrieved from reference TRBV7-8 and TRBJ1-4, is GAGVSQSPRYKVAKRGQDVALRCDPISGHVSLFWYQQALGQGPEFLTYFQNEAQLDKSGLPSDRFFAERPEGSVSTLKIQRTQQEDSAVYLCASSFRVGWSEKLFFGSGTQLSVL.

The J gene is TRBJ2-3, the V gene TRBV12-3 or TRBV12-4, with 7 bases aligning to TRBD1. The CDR3 loop spans 14 amino acids. V was clipped by 6 bases and J by 4 bases; unmatched bases: 7. In DNA, the CDR3 is TGTGCCAGCAGATCCCGGACAGGCCCAGATACGCAGTATTTT. Residues: CASRSRTGPDTQYF.

CDR3 loop: CASSKRWDSYEQYF. The DNA for the CDR3 is TGTGCCAGCAGTAAGCGGTGGGACTCCTACGAGCAGTACTTC. This chain connects TRBV6-1 to TRBJ2-7, with D possibly TRBD2 on 5 matching bases. Trimming stripped 5 bases from V and 0 bases from J, with 11 bases between. The CDR3 runs 14 residues. Germline V gene sequence: CDR1 MNHNS, CDR2 SASEGT.

The J gene is TRBJ2-3, the V gene TRBV4-1; 9 bases map to TRBD1. V lost 2 bases and J lost 5; bases outside the gene matches: 2. In germline, CDR1 is MGHRA, CDR2 YSYEKL. The CDR3 has 14 residues. DNA for the CDR3: TGCGCCAGCAGCCAACGGACAGGGGTAGATACGCAGTATTTT. Protein sequence: CASSQRTGVDTQYF.

This clonotype was seen many times. This CDR3 is CASSRQSLAKNIQYF. CDR3 sequence (DNA): TGTGCCAGCTCACGACAGAGCCTAGCCAAAAACATTCAGTACTTC. The chain combines TRBV12-3 or TRBV12-4 with TRBJ2-4, with D tentatively TRBD1 (5 bases). This CDR3 has 15 residues. Trimming removed 8 bases at V and 0 bases at J, with 14 bases between.

V is TRBV7-2 and J is TRBJ2-1; 7 bases fit TRBD2. With 3 bases clipped from V and 9 bases from J, the junction kept 11 bases outside the gene matches. The length of the CDR3 is 15 residues. Looked up from germline, CDR1 is SGHTA and CDR2 is FQGNSA. The CDR3 sequence: CASSFGGTPEAEQFF. In nucleotides, the CDR3 is TGTGCCAGCAGCTTCGGGGGGACTCCGGAGGCTGAGCAGTTCTTC.

The chain links TRBV7-2 to TRBJ1-5, with no clear D. CDR1 SGHTA and CDR2 FQGNSA come from the germline V gene. This CDR3 region has 14 residues. V lost 3 bases and J 9 bases, leaving 15 bases between the germline ends. The chain's CDR3 is CASSFGDIEGPQHF. The DNA for the CDR3 is TGTGCCAGCAGCTTTGGCGATATTGAGGGGCCCCAGCATTTT.

The sample holds a few counts of this clonotype. The chain uses TRBV7-2 and TRBJ2-5; 13 bases are shared with TRBD2. The CDR3 sequence is 16 residues long. The V gene's germline CDR1 is SGHTA and CDR2 FQGNSA. The V segment lost 6 bases and the J segment 4 bases; nucleotides outside the gene matches: 8. CDR3 amino acids: CASRRRLAGGVETQYF. The CDR3 DNA follows: TGTGCCAGCAGACGAAGACTAGCGGGGGGAGTAGAGACCCAGTACTTC.

This chain connects TRBV11-3 to TRBJ2-7; D call uncertain. The DNA end lines up better with TRBJ2-1; the J call may be wrong. This CDR3 is 14 amino acids long. Germline V gene data show CDR1 as SGHNT and CDR2 as YENEEA. The CDR3 loop reads CASSPFSSRNEQFF. As DNA, the CDR3 is TGTGCCAGCAGCCCCTTTAGCTCTCGTAATGAGCAGTTCTTC.

For this clonotype: The junction departs from germline at one end; a sequencing error may be responsible. This chain joins TRBV6-1 and TRBJ1-1, with 9 positions matching TRBD1. CDR3 length: 16 amino acids. Germline V gives CDR1 MNHNS, CDR2 SASEGT. The DNA of the CDR3 is TGTGCCAGCATTCACCAGGGCCACCGGGACAGGGCTGAGGCTTTCTTT. It is translated as CASIHQGHRDRAEAFF.

CDR3 DNA: TGTGCCAGCAGCTATAATGGAGGGGCTGGCTACACCTTC. Its protein is CASSYNGGAGYTF. This chain links TRBV14 with TRBJ1-2, with a tentative D call TRBD1 (5 bases). The CDR3 sequence is 13 residues long. Trimming shortened V by 5 bases and J by 7 bases, and 14 bases separated the two germline ends. Germline assignment: CDR1 SGHDN and CDR2 FVKESK.